These 23 T cell receptor beta chains came from one sample sequenced in a study of T cell repertoires in ileal Crohn's disease. As for time point: neoterminal ileum biopsy at postoperative endoscopy, about 6 months after surgery. Measured with immunoSEQ multiplex PCR; TCRdb has only the in-frame clones, and not every one. The table lists about 9,200 clones, 79% of them singletons. The sequenced sample was ileal tissue. The receptors shown here come from an adult with Crohn's disease.

The CDR3 sequence: CASSQRGGNTGELFF. The DNA of the CDR3 is TGTGCCAGCAGTCAAAGGGGCGGGAACACCGGGGAGCTGTTTTTT. This chain links TRBV5-6 with TRBJ2-2; a weak D match, TRBD1 (5 bases). Germline CDR1 and CDR2: SGHDT and YYEEEE. This CDR3 is 15 amino acids long. V shed 5 bases and J shed 1 base, with 12 bases lying between them. Supplemented by reference TRBV5-6 and TRBJ2-2, the full variable domain reads DAGVTQSPTHLIKTRGQQVTLRCSPKSGHDTVSWYQQALGQGPQFIFQYYEEEERQRGNFPDRFSGHQFPNYSSELNVNALLLGDSALYLCASSQRGGNTGELFFGEGSRLTVL.

This sequence joins TRBV19 and TRBJ2-1, with TRBD1 identical over 7 bases. CDR1 and CDR2 from the germline V gene are LNHDA and SQIVND (reference sequence). The CDR3 is 15 residues long. V shed 6 bases and J 5 bases; nucleotides not matched to a gene: 10. The CDR3 sequence: CASREAGGVDNEQFF. CDR3 nucleotide sequence: TGTGCCAGTAGGGAAGCAGGGGGAGTGGACAATGAGCAGTTCTTC.

The rearrangement uses TRBV30 and TRBJ2-7; TRBD1 aligns across 8 bases. J was trimmed by 6 bases and V by 3 bases; bases with no gene match: 10. CDR1 is GTSNPN, CDR2 SVGIG, per germline (reference sequence). The CDR3 loop spans 14 amino acids. The CDR3 coding sequence is TGTGCCTGGAGCCAATACAGGGGGGCGGGCGAGCAGTACTTC. Translated: CAWSQYRGAGEQYF. The entire variable domain, with the rest obtained from reference TRBV30 and TRBJ2-7, is as follows: SQTIHQWPATLVQPVGSPLSLECTVEGTSNPNLYWYRQAAGRGLQLLFYSVGIGQISSEVPQNLSASRPQDRQFILSSKKLLLSDSGFYLCAWSQYRGAGEQYFGPGTRLTVT.

The chain recombines TRBV11-2 with TRBJ1-1; no clear D. There are 14 residues in the CDR3. Germline CDR1 is SGHAT and CDR2 is FQNNGV. Trimming left V 4 bases short and J 0 bases short, with 9 bases between. CDR3 DNA: TGTGCCAGCAGCTGGGGAGCATTGAACACTGAAGCTTTCTTT. It is translated as CASSWGALNTEAFF. The variable domain in full, with the rest retrieved from reference TRBV11-2 and TRBJ1-1, is EAGVAQSPRYKIIEKRQSVAFWCNPISGHATLYWYQQILGQGPKLLIQFQNNGVVDDSQLPKDRFSAERLKGVDSTLKIQPAKLEDSAVYLCASSWGALNTEAFFGQGTRLTVV.

This chain joins TRBV19 and TRBJ1-1; tentative D call: TRBD1 (5 bases). Germline CDR1 is LNHDA and CDR2 is SQIVND (reference sequence). The CDR3 covers 13 residues. V dropped 7 bases and J dropped 5 bases, with 14 bases sitting between them. The CDR3 protein is CASTGFVGTEAFF. CDR3 bases: TGTGCCAGTACAGGGTTCGTTGGGACTGAAGCTTTCTTT.

The V call is TRBV9, the J call TRBJ2-2, with TRBD2 matching over 7 bases. J was trimmed by 7 bases and V by 0 bases; bases with no gene match: 6. This CDR3 has 15 amino acids. CDR1 is SGDLS, CDR2 YYNGEE, per germline. CDR3 region: CASSVVAGEGGELFF. CDR3 coding DNA: TGTGCCAGCAGCGTAGTGGCGGGAGAGGGCGGGGAGCTGTTTTTT.

This chain links TRBV9 with TRBJ1-2; D possibly corresponds to TRBD1 (6 bases). Germline V gene data show CDR1 as SGDLS and CDR2 as YYNGEE. Trimming shortened V by 5 bases and J by 3 bases, and 14 bases separated the two germline ends. The CDR3 is made up of 14 amino acids. The CDR3 sequence: CASSEGRGDYGYTF. In DNA, the CDR3 is TGTGCCAGCAGTGAGGGGAGGGGGGACTATGGCTACACCTTC.

This clone came up once. The chain is built from TRBV30 and TRBJ1-1; possibly TRBD1 for D (6 bases). Germline values: CDR1 GTSNPN, CDR2 SVGIG (reference sequence). V was cut by 0 bases and J by 3 bases, with 14 bases left in between. The CDR3 contains 15 residues. The DNA of the CDR3 is TGTGCCTGGAGTGTATGGGGGGGCGCCGACACTGAAGCTTTCTTT. It is translated as CAWSVWGGADTEAFF.

V usage is TRBV15 and J usage is TRBJ1-3; 10 nucleotides match TRBD1. The CDR3 loop spans 15 amino acids. Trimming at V came to 5 bases and at J to 6 bases, leaving 7 bases not matched to a gene. The germline gives CDR1 LNHNV, CDR2 YYDKDF (reference sequence). The CDR3 region has the DNA TGTGCCACCAGCCCGGGGACAGGGGTAGAAAACACCATATATTTT. Encoded protein: CATSPGTGVENTIYF.

The gene calls are TRBV7-2 and TRBJ2-6; no reliable D call. Germline-derived CDR1 and CDR2 are SGHTA and FQGNSA. This CDR3 is built from 14 residues. Trimming removed 7 bases from V and 0 bases from J, with 7 bases in between. CDR3 sequence: CASIPFSGANVLTF. DNA of the CDR3: TGTGCCAGCATCCCCTTCTCTGGGGCCAACGTCCTGACTTTC.

The rearrangement uses TRBV7-6 and TRBJ2-5, with 15 bases fitting TRBD2. The CDR3 contains 15 residues. The V gene end was trimmed by 5 bases and the J gene end by 4 bases; junction bases not matched to a gene: 2. Germline CDR1 is SGHVS and CDR2 is FNYEAQ. In DNA, the CDR3 is TGTGCCAGCAGCCTGGGACTAGCGGGAGGAGAGACCCAGTACTTC. Residues: CASSLGLAGGETQYF.

The rearrangement uses TRBV30 and TRBJ2-1; D remains ambiguous. From germline, CDR1 is GTSNPN and CDR2 SVGIG (reference sequence). The CDR3 totals 11 residues. V was shortened by 4 bases and J by 3 bases, with 4 bases between the two germline ends. In nucleotides, the CDR3 is TGTGCCTGGACCATCTACAATGAGCAGTTCTTC. It yields the protein CAWTIYNEQFF.

This clone was counted a few times. This chain joins TRBV2 and TRBJ1-4; possibly TRBD1 for D (6 bases). Per the germline V gene, CDR1 is SNHLY and CDR2 is FYNNEI. The V and J ends lost 7 bases and 7 bases respectively, with 19 bases between them. The CDR3 runs to 15 residues. CDR3 bases: TGTGCCAGCACCGCAGGTCGGCAGGGGAGTGAAAAACTGTTTTTT. Protein: CASTAGRQGSEKLFF.

This clone has only one observation. The chain recombines TRBV7-2 with TRBJ2-5, with TRBD2 identical over 12 bases. Losses at the gene ends were 4 bases for V and 5 bases for J; bases not matched to a gene: 8. CDR3 length: 16 amino acids. Looked up from germline, CDR1 is SGHTA and CDR2 is FQGNSA. This chain's CDR3 is CASSSGLAGGRETQYF. In DNA form, the CDR3 reads TGTGCCAGCAGCTCCGGGCTAGCGGGGGGGCGGGAGACCCAGTACTTC.

The rearrangement uses TRBV6-1 and TRBJ2-5, with TRBD2 matching over 10 bases. This CDR3 region has 15 residues. CDR1 is MNHNS, CDR2 SASEGT, per germline. The J segment lost 2 bases and the V segment lost 3 bases, leaving 3 bases of the junction unmatched. The CDR3: CASSDLAGAQETQYF. The CDR3, as DNA: TGTGCCAGCAGTGACCTAGCGGGGGCACAAGAGACCCAGTACTTC.

V is TRBV11-2 and J is TRBJ2-5, with D possibly TRBD2 on 6 matching bases. Trimming took off 2 bases at V and 4 bases at J, with 8 bases between the two ends. Looked up from germline, CDR1 is SGHAT and CDR2 is FQNNGV. This CDR3 has 13 amino acids. The DNA of the CDR3 is TGTGCCAGCAGCTTAAGCGGGCCAGAGACCCAGTACTTC. Amino acid sequence: CASSLSGPETQYF.

The chain is built from TRBV11-3 and TRBJ2-3; TRBD1 matches 7 bases. This CDR3 region has 16 residues. CDR1 is SGHNT, CDR2 YENEEA, per germline. V was clipped by 3 bases and J by 4 bases; unmatched bases: 10. The CDR3 region has the DNA TGTGCCAGCAGCTTCCAGGGGGAAATTTCTGCAGATACGCAGTATTTT. The encoded protein is CASSFQGEISADTQYF.

The J gene is TRBJ2-5, the V gene TRBV10-3, with 11 bases matching TRBD2. The V gene's germline CDR1 is ENHRY and CDR2 SYGVKD. V shed 2 bases, J shed 1 base, and the junction held 3 bases outside the gene matches. The CDR3 is made up of 16 amino acids. This chain's CDR3 is CAISEGGLAVQETQYF. In DNA, the CDR3 is TGTGCCATCAGTGAGGGGGGACTAGCGGTCCAAGAGACCCAGTACTTC.

Only a few counts were recorded for this clone. The gene calls are TRBV7-6 and TRBJ2-5; a possible D gene is TRBD1 (5 bases). The CDR3 runs 14 residues. Germline assignment: CDR1 SGHVS and CDR2 FNYEAQ. The V end was cut by 3 bases, the J end by 5 bases, with 13 bases between. In nucleotides, the CDR3 is TGTGCCAGCAGCTTGGCGTCCCAGGGTGAGACCCAGTACTTC. This encodes CASSLASQGETQYF.

This clone counts as large. The J gene is TRBJ1-1, the V gene TRBV19, with D perhaps TRBD1 (6 bases). Trimming left V 7 bases short and J 3 bases short, with 21 bases between. This CDR3 spans 16 amino acids. CDR1 is LNHDA, CDR2 SQIVND, per germline (reference sequence). The CDR3 region has the DNA TGTGCCAGTATTTCAGGGGATAGGTGGGTGGACACTGAAGCTTTCTTT. It yields the protein CASISGDRWVDTEAFF.

This chain uses TRBV7-3 with TRBJ1-1; unclear D gene. Germline CDR1 reads SGHTA; CDR2 reads FQGTGA. There are 13 residues in the CDR3. V was trimmed by 3 bases and J by 6 bases, leaving 11 bases between them. The DNA for the CDR3 is TGTGCCAGCAGCTTCGACACCCGGTCTGAAGCTTTCTTT. This gives the protein CASSFDTRSEAFF.

The chain employs TRBV5-4 and TRBJ1-2, with no clear D. Deletions cut 2 bases from V and 6 bases from J, with 8 bases between. The CDR3 has 12 residues. Germline values: CDR1 SGHNT, CDR2 YYREEE (reference sequence). The CDR3 coding sequence is TGTGCCAGCAGCTTAGACACCCATGGCTACACCTTC. This encodes CASSLDTHGYTF.

In the case of this clone: A junction boundary mismatches the germline segment, possibly from a read error. Other DNA sequences in the same sample also yield this CDR3. The V gene is TRBV7-9, the J gene TRBJ1-6; D perhaps matches TRBD1 (5 bases). Germline loops: CDR1 SEHNR, CDR2 FQNEAQ (reference sequence). The CDR3 totals 14 residues. The CDR3 DNA is TGTGCCAGCAGCTTAGCAGGGGATAATTCCCCCCTCCACTTT. It translates to CASSLAGDNSPLHF.